These 20 T cell receptor beta chains came from one sample sequenced in a study of shared clonotypes between healthy human individuals. Measured with immunoSEQ multiplex PCR; TCRdb has only the in-frame clones, and not every one. The sample consists of roughly 770,000 clones, 90% to 97% of them appearing once. Positive CCR7 selection of CD45RO-negative cells yielded the naive CD8 cells, and terminally differentiated effector memory CD45RA+ cells were excluded. Sequencing was done on a sample of naive CD8+ T cells sorted from blood. These receptor sequences come from a man aged 25-40 years in good health.

This chain uses TRBV27 with TRBJ1-2; 11 nucleotides line up with TRBD1. Looked up from germline, CDR1 is MNHEY and CDR2 is SMNVEV (reference sequence). The CDR3 spans 14 residues. Trimming cost V 4 bases and J 7 bases; bases outside gene matches: 5. The CDR3 here is CASSWGTGGFGYTF. The CDR3 bases are TGTGCCAGCAGTTGGGGGACAGGGGGGTTTGGCTACACCTTC.

The rearrangement joins TRBV27 to TRBJ1-3; TRBD1 might be the D (5 bases). Deletions cut 2 bases from V and 0 bases from J, with 8 bases between. The CDR3 is 15 residues long. From germline, CDR1 is MNHEY and CDR2 SMNVEV (reference sequence). CDR3 sequence (DNA): TGTGCCAGCAGTTTACAGGGAACCTCTGGAAACACCATATATTTT. Protein sequence: CASSLQGTSGNTIYF.

CDR3 region: CASSQEARAGRYNEQFF. The CDR3, as DNA: TGTGCCAGCAGCCAAGAGGCGAGGGCGGGGAGATACAATGAGCAGTTCTTC. This chain uses TRBV14 with TRBJ2-1, with D possibly matching TRBD2 (6 bases). Trimming cost V 0 bases and J 4 bases, with 16 bases left between them. The CDR3 runs to 17 residues. CDR1 is SGHDN and CDR2 is FVKESK in the germline V gene.

The chain recombines TRBV7-9 with TRBJ2-7; D may match TRBD1 or TRBD2 (6 bases each). The V and J ends lost 0 bases and 3 bases respectively, with 18 bases between them. The CDR3 covers 17 residues. CDR1 and CDR2 (germline): SEHNR, FQNEAQ (reference sequence). CDR3 residues: CASSLAGGRDLYYEQYF. CDR3 in DNA: TGTGCCAGCAGCTTAGCAGGGGGGAGAGATCTATACTACGAGCAGTACTTC.

The J gene is TRBJ2-1, the V gene TRBV5-6; 13 bases fit TRBD2. Germline-derived CDR1 and CDR2 are SGHDT and YYEEEE. CDR3 length: 15 residues. J was trimmed by 10 bases and V by 0 bases; bases with no gene match: 4. CDR3 coding DNA: TGTGCCAGCAGCTTGGGGACTAGCGGGAGAGAAGAGCAGTTCTTC. Encoded protein: CASSLGTSGREEQFF.

This chain connects TRBV7-9 to TRBJ1-2; D not resolved. Germline loops: CDR1 SEHNR, CDR2 FQNEAQ (reference sequence). CDR3 length: 15 residues. V was shortened by 5 bases and J by 4 bases, with 17 bases between the two germline ends. CDR3 bases: TGTGCCAGCAGCCGCATCAGACATCTAGGCTATGGCTACACCTTC. Amino acid sequence: CASSRIRHLGYGYTF.

This chain connects TRBV9 to TRBJ1-2, with D maybe TRBD1 (5 bases). Trimming stripped 0 bases from V and 2 bases from J, with 11 bases between. The CDR3 sequence is 15 residues long. Looked up from germline, CDR1 is SGDLS and CDR2 is YYNGEE. Here the CDR3 DNA reads TGTGCCAGCAGCGTAGCTTTGCAGGGAAACTATGGCTACACCTTC. Protein sequence: CASSVALQGNYGYTF.

The chain is built from TRBV4-1 and TRBJ1-3; the match to TRBD1 covers 9 bases. J was trimmed by 1 base and V by 0 bases; bases with no gene match: 16. The CDR3 consists of 21 residues. Per germline, CDR1 MGHRA and CDR2 YSYEKL. This CDR3 is CASSQDPSTGGVTLSGNTIYF. Here the CDR3 DNA reads TGCGCCAGCAGCCAAGACCCCTCGACAGGGGGGGTGACGCTATCTGGAAACACCATATATTTT.

J is TRBJ2-7 and V is TRBV27, with TRBD2 matching over 10 bases. The CDR3 is made up of 14 amino acids. CDR1 is MNHEY, CDR2 SMNVEV, per germline (reference sequence). Germline trimming cut 5 bases from V and 4 bases from J; bases unmatched to any gene: 5. The CDR3 sequence is CASSRRLAGYEQYF. The CDR3 nucleotides read TGTGCCAGCAGTCGCCGACTAGCGGGTTACGAGCAGTACTTC.

This chain connects TRBV6-1 to TRBJ2-7, with 14 bases that match TRBD2. The CDR3 is made up of 14 amino acids. Germline assignment: CDR1 MNHNS and CDR2 SASEGT. Trimming took 3 bases from V and 6 from J; bases not matched to a gene: 1. The CDR3 sequence is CASSEGLAGVEQYF. Here the CDR3 DNA reads TGTGCCAGCAGTGAGGGACTAGCGGGAGTCGAGCAGTACTTC.

This chain connects TRBV28 to TRBJ2-7, with TRBD2 identical over 12 bases. The germline gives CDR1 MDHEN, CDR2 SYDVKM. Unmatched junction bases numbered 0, after V lost 6 bases and J lost 6 bases. CDR3 length: 12 residues. In nucleotides, the CDR3 is TGTGCCAGCAGACTAGCGGGGGGCGAGCAGTACTTC. Its protein is CASRLAGGEQYF.

This chain connects TRBV29-1 to TRBJ2-3; D perhaps matches TRBD2 (5 bases). Trimming shortened V by 0 bases and J by 4 bases, and 8 bases separated the two germline ends. Germline V CDR1 and CDR2: SQVTM, ANQGSEA. There are 13 residues in the CDR3. CDR3 loop: CSVEEDFPDTQYF. DNA of the CDR3: TGCAGCGTTGAAGAGGACTTTCCAGATACGCAGTATTTT.

This clone was picked up one time. The J gene is TRBJ2-7, the V gene TRBV5-1; 12 bases line up with TRBD1. CDR1 is SGHRS, CDR2 YFSETQ, per germline. CDR3 length: 15 amino acids. Trimming cost V 7 bases and J 7 bases; bases outside gene matches: 12. The CDR3 coding sequence is TGCGCCAGCGCCCTCCAGGGACAGGGGGCTGGAGAGCAGTACTTC. It is translated as CASALQGQGAGEQYF.

The rearrangement uses TRBV7-9 and TRBJ2-1, with 12 bases identical to TRBD2. This CDR3 has 16 amino acids. Germline V CDR1 and CDR2: SEHNR, FQNEAQ (reference sequence). After removal of 2 bases from V and 8 bases from J, the junction contained 7 bases not matched to a gene. The CDR3 nucleotides are TGTGCCAGCAGCTTATTGCTAGCGGGAGGGTCCGATGAGCAGTTCTTC. Its protein is CASSLLLAGGSDEQFF. The full variable domain, completed using reference TRBV7-9 and TRBJ2-1, is DTGVSQNPRHKITKRGQNVTFRCDPISEHNRLYWYRQTLGQGPEFLTYFQNEAQLEKSRLLSDRFSAERPKGSFSTLEIQRTEQGDSAMYLCASSLLLAGGSDEQFFGPGTRLTVL.

The CDR3 DNA reads TGTGCCAGCTCTACCCCCGACAGGGGAGACGAGCAGTACTTC. Its translation: CASSTPDRGDEQYF. The chain recombines TRBV18 with TRBJ2-7, with TRBD1 matching over 8 bases. The CDR3 extends over 14 amino acids. Per germline, CDR1 KGHSH and CDR2 LQKENI. The trim removed 6 bases at V and 5 bases at J, leaving 9 bases unmatched.

This clone was recorded only once. V gene TRBV9 combines with J gene TRBJ1-5; TRBD1 agrees at 7 bases. With V trimmed by 3 bases and J by 4 bases, 4 bases remained unmatched. Germline lookup yields CDR1 SGDLS and CDR2 YYNGEE. The CDR3 is 14 amino acids. CDR3 DNA: TGTGCCAGCAGCGAAGGGGGCTCGAATCAGCCCCAGCATTTT. This sequence encodes CASSEGGSNQPQHF. Drawing the rest from reference TRBV9 and TRBJ1-5, the complete variable domain is DSGVTQTPKHLITATGQRVTLRCSPRSGDLSVYWYQQSLDQGLQFLIQYYNGEERAKGNILERFSAQQFPDLHSELNLSSLELGDSALYFCASSEGGSNQPQHFGDGTRLSIL.

The chain recombines TRBV28 with TRBJ1-3, with D possibly being TRBD1 (6 bases). V was trimmed by 10 bases and J by 1 base, leaving 17 bases between them. Germline V gives CDR1 MDHEN, CDR2 SYDVKM. This CDR3 comprises 15 residues. The CDR3 loop reads CATLTTGNSGNTIYF. Written as DNA, the CDR3 is TGTGCCACCCTGACTACAGGGAATTCTGGAAACACCATATATTTT.

This sequence joins TRBV6-5 and TRBJ2-2, with D uncertain. The V gene lost 0 bases and the J gene lost 4 bases, with 9 bases spanning the gap. Germline V CDR1 and CDR2: MNHEY, SVGAGI. This CDR3 comprises 15 residues. CDR3 protein: CASSYSRGATGELFF. The CDR3 DNA is TGTGCCAGCAGTTACTCTCGCGGAGCCACCGGGGAGCTGTTTTTT.

The chain uses TRBV7-9 and TRBJ1-2; 8 nucleotides line up with TRBD1. Per germline, CDR1 SEHNR and CDR2 FQNEAQ (reference sequence). V trimming: 3 bases; J trimming: 5 bases; junction bases outside the gene matches: 5. The CDR3 runs to 14 residues. The CDR3 is CASSLTGVKYGYTF. The CDR3 DNA reads TGTGCCAGCAGCTTGACAGGGGTTAAGTATGGCTACACCTTC.

As DNA, the CDR3 is TGTGCCAGCACTTTCCTTGACGAGCAGTACTTC. This sequence encodes CASTFLDEQYF. This chain connects TRBV28 to TRBJ2-7; D gene ambiguous. V lost 7 bases, J lost 5 bases, and 9 bases lay in between. This CDR3 is built from 11 residues. The germline gives CDR1 MDHEN, CDR2 SYDVKM.